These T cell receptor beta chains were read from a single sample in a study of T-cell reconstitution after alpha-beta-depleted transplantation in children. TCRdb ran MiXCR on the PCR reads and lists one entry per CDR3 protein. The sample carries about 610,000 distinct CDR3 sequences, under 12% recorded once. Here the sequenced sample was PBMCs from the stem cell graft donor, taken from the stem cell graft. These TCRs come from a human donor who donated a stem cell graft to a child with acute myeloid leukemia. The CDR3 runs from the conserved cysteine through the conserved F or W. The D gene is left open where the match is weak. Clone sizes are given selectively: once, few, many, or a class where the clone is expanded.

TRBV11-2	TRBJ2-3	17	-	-	TGTGCCAGCAGCTTAGCCCCTCGTAGCATTAGCACAGATACGCAGTATTTT	CASSLAPRSISTDTQYF
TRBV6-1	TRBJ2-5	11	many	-	TGTGCCAGCAAGCTTACTGAGACCCAGTACTTC	CASKLTETQYF
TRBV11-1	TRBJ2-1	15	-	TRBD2	TGTGCCAGCAGCCCACAACTAGCGGGAGGGGTTGAGCAGTTCTTC	CASSPQLAGGVEQFF
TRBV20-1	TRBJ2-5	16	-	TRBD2	TGCAGTGCTTCGGGGACTAGCGGGAGGGCCGGGGAGACCCAGTACTTC	CSASGTSGRAGETQYF
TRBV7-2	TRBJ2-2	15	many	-	TGTGCCAGCAGCTTAGGAGGGGGGCGGGCCGGGGAGCTGTTTTTT	CASSLGGGRAGELFF
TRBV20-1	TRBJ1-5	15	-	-	TGCAGTGCTAGGACGGGGGGCAGTAACAATCAGCCCCAGCATTTT	CSARTGGSNNQPQHF
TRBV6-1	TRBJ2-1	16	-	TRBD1	TGTGCCAGCAAGCGACAGGGGATGTCGTCCTACAATGAGCAGTTCTTC	CASKRQGMSSYNEQFF
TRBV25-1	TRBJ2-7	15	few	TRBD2	TGTGCCAGCAGTGAATTAGCGGGAGGGCCAGGCGAGCAGTACTTC	CASSELAGGPGEQYF
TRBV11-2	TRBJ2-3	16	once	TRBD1	TGTGCCAGCAGCCGTACAGGGACAGCTAGCACAGATACGCAGTATTTT	CASSRTGTASTDTQYF
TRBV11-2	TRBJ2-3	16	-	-	TGTGCCAGCAGCTGGCGATGGCAGGGTGGCACAGATACGCAGTATTTT	CASSWRWQGGTDTQYF
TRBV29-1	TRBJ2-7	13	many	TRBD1	TGCAGCGTAAGACAGGGGGCCCCCTACGAGCAGTACTTC	CSVRQGAPYEQYF
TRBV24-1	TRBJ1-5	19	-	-	TGTGCCACCAGTGATGAAGAACGCACGTCGAATACAGGGTACCAGCCCCAGCATTTT	CATSDEERTSNTGYQPQHF
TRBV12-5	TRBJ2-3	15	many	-	TGTGCTAGTGGTTTGGTATTAGGGCCCACAGATACGCAGTATTTT	CASGLVLGPTDTQYF
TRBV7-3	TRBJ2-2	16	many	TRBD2	TGTGCCAGCAGCTCCGGACTAGCGGGGCTCACCGGGGAGCTGTTTTTT	CASSSGLAGLTGELFF
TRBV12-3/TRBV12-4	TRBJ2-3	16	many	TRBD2	TGTGCCAGCAGTTTCCCCCCTAGCGGCCCCACAGATACGCAGTATTTT	CASSFPPSGPTDTQYF
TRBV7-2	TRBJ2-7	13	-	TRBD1	TGTGCCAGCAGCTCCGGGACAGAGTACGAGCAGTACTTC	CASSSGTEYEQYF
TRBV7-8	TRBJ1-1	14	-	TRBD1	TGTGCCAGCAGCACACAGGGGGCGCGAACTGAAGCTTTCTTT	CASSTQGARTEAFF
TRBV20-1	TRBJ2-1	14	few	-	TGCAGTGCTAGTCAGCGCAACTCCTACAATGAGCAGTTCTTC	CSASQRNSYNEQFF
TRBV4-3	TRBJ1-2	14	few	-	TGCGCCAGCAGCCAAGAGCGAGGGGCCTATGGCTACACCTTC	CASSQERGAYGYTF
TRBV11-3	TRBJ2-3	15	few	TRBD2	TGTGCCAGCAGCTTAGGAGCGGGAATCGCAGATACGCAGTATTTT	CASSLGAGIADTQYF
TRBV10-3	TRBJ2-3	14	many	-	TGTGCCATCAGTGAGGGGCTAGATGCAGATACGCAGTATTTT	CAISEGLDADTQYF
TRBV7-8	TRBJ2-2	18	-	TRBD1	TGTGCCAGCAGCTGGCCCACAGGGGGCCGGGGGAACACCGGGGAGCTGTTTTTT	CASSWPTGGRGNTGELFF
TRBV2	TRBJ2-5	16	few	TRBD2	TGTGCCAGCACGCAGGCGAGCGGGAGGGCCGTTGAGACCCAGTACTTC	CASTQASGRAVETQYF
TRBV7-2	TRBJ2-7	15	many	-	TGTGCCAGCAGCCCAACTGGGGGGAGCCTCTACGAGCAGTACTTC	CASSPTGGSLYEQYF
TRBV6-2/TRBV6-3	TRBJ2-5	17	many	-	TGTGCCAGCAGTTACACCCTCGGGGGTCCGGGTCAAGAGACCCAGTACTTC	CASSYTLGGPGQETQYF
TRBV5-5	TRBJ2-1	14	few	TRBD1	TGTGCCAGCCGTCGGACAGGGGGCGGACATGAGCAGTTCTTC	CASRRTGGGHEQFF
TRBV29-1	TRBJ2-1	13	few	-	TGCAGCGTGAGGGTTGGGGTCCGGAATGAGCAGTTCTTC	CSVRVGVRNEQFF
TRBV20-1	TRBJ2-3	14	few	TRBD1	TGCAGTGCTAGTGAGAGACAGGGGGCAGATACGCAGTATTTT	CSASERQGADTQYF
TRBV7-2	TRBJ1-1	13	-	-	TGTGCCAGCAGAATGGGGGGTAACACTGAAGCTTTCTTT	CASRMGGNTEAFF
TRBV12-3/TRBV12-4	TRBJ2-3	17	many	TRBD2	TGTGCCAGCAGTTCTAGACTAGCGGGAGTCGGAACAGATACGCAGTATTTT	CASSSRLAGVGTDTQYF
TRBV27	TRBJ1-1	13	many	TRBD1	TGTGCCAGCAGCTGGGACAGGGGCACTGAAGCTTTCTTT	CASSWDRGTEAFF